Listed below are T cell receptor beta chains from one sample, sequenced in a study of CD8 T cells in Susac syndrome. TCRdb redid the calling of the immunoSEQ multiplex PCR reads with MiXCR, one entry per CDR3 protein. The sample contains about 130,000 distinct CDR3 sequences, 80% to 95% of which appear only once. The specimen sequenced was CD8+ T cells from PBMCs. These receptors were collected from a human donor with multiple sclerosis. CDR3s include the opening cysteine and the closing phenylalanine or tryptophan. D genes are given only for firm matches. Size values are once, few and many counts, or a class for expanded clones, and some rows have none.

clone size | D gene | J gene | V gene | CDR3 DNA | CDR3 protein
- | TRBD1 | TRBJ1-1 | TRBV27 | TGTGCCAGCAGTCCTACGCTTAGGGGGCGAGGGGAAGCTTTCTTT | CASSPTLRGRGEAFF
- | - | TRBJ2-5 | TRBV29-1 | TGCAGCGTTGAAAGGTTGGCCAGGGTGGAGACCCAGTACTTC | CSVERLARVETQYF
once | - | TRBJ1-1 | TRBV15 | TGTGCCACCAGCGAGGGACAAGTCAACACTGAAGCTTTCTTT | CATSEGQVNTEAFF
- | TRBD1 | TRBJ1-4 | TRBV9 | TGTGCCAGCAGCGTGACAGGGGGCCGTGAAAAACTGTTTTTT | CASSVTGGREKLFF
- | - | TRBJ1-1 | TRBV27 | TGTGCCAGCAGTTTCTCCTCGCCGCCCACTGAAGCTTTCTTT | CASSFSSPPTEAFF
- | - | TRBJ2-3 | TRBV7-6 | TGTGCCAGCAGCTTTGGGGACCGCCGCACAGATACGCAGTATTTT | CASSFGDRRTDTQYF
- | - | TRBJ2-5 | TRBV19 | TGTGCCAGTAGTATGCGGGAACAGAGGGGAGAGACCCAGTACTTC | CASSMREQRGETQYF
- | - | TRBJ1-2 | TRBV20-1 | TGCAGTGCCAGACCCCAGGACAGCCTAGCCTATGGCTACACCTTC | CSARPQDSLAYGYTF
- | TRBD2 | TRBJ2-3 | TRBV9 | TGTGCCAGCAGCCCCACGGGACTAGCGGGTAGCACAGATACGCAGTATTTT | CASSPTGLAGSTDTQYF
- | - | TRBJ1-3 | TRBV5-1 | TGCGCCAGCAGAGATGGGAATTCTGGAAACACCATATATTTT | CASRDGNSGNTIYF
- | - | TRBJ2-5 | TRBV7-9 | TGTGCCAGCAGCCCGCCGGATCTAGGGGCGGATGAAGAGACCCAGTACTTC | CASSPPDLGADEETQYF
- | - | TRBJ2-3 | TRBV24-1 | TGTGCCACCAGTCCCACTGGGATGAGAGATACGCAGTATTTT | CATSPTGMRDTQYF
- | - | TRBJ2-3 | TRBV13 | TGTGCCAGCAGCCGTACAACGCTGGAGGCGGCTGGCACAGATACGCAGTATTTT | CASSRTTLEAAGTDTQYF
- | - | TRBJ1-2 | TRBV9 | TGTGCCAGCAGCGTAGCTATATCGGGGCAGGGTCGTGGCTACACCTTC | CASSVAISGQGRGYTF
once | - | TRBJ2-5 | TRBV12-3/TRBV12-4 | TGTGCCAGCAGTCGGGACTTCCTAGAGACCCAGTACTTC | CASSRDFLETQYF
- | TRBD2 | TRBJ2-7 | TRBV20-1 | TGCAGTGCACGCGGGACTAGCGGCCTCTACGAGCAGTACTTC | CSARGTSGLYEQYF
- | - | TRBJ1-1 | TRBV4-1 | TGCGCCAGCAGCCAAGCCGAAACACAGGGACACACTGAAGCTTTCTTT | CASSQAETQGHTEAFF
- | TRBD2 | TRBJ2-5 | TRBV4-1 | TGCGCCAGCAGCCCTTTCCCCTATCGGGAGGACGTCCAAGAGACCCAGTACTTC | CASSPFPYREDVQETQYF
- | - | TRBJ2-3 | TRBV12-3/TRBV12-4 | TGTGCCAGCAGACTAGCATCAGATACGCAGTATTTT | CASRLASDTQYF
- | TRBD1 | TRBJ1-6 | TRBV12-3/TRBV12-4 | TGTGCCAGCAGTTGGGGACAGGGCAATTCACCCCTCCACTTT | CASSWGQGNSPLHF